The TCR beta chain under discussion was sequenced for a study of blood T cells in healthy people across ages. Germline loops: CDR1 MNHEY, CDR2 SVGAGI. The CDR3 runs 14 residues. This clonotype showed up just once. The junction differs from germline at one of its ends, possibly a read error. Alongside a J-beta primer mix, a sample-barcoded 5' primer served in a second PCR lasting about 7 to 12 cycles. In TCRdb, the 5' RACE reads were re-called with MiXCR into one record per CDR3 protein. The profile shows more than 700,000 distinct CDR3 sequences, roughly 53% of them singletons. This TCR was sampled from a man older than 75 in good health. The chain carries TRBV6-5 and TRBJ2-1, with D unresolved. Specimen: blood. The CDR3: CASSRGSSYDEQFF. The CDR3 region has the DNA TGTGCCAGCAGCCGAGGTAGCTCCTACGATGAGCAGTTCTTC.